This T cell receptor (beta chain) was recovered during a study of cytomegalovirus exposure and HLA in healthy donors. Study-level results: In a later analysis, an Asian-associated ancestry cluster reportedly showed fewer N-insertions than the 666-donor mean. In an earlier analysis, about 87% or about 30%: the productive usage of most TCR beta V segments. Overall, approximately 150 TCR beta chains were annotated as cytomegalovirus-associated. The classifier reportedly diagnosed cytomegalovirus status with high sensitivity and specificity.

Concerning this clone itself: The antigen is unknown. The sample holds other DNA sequences that translate to the same CDR3.

It was with 60 Vbeta and 13 Jbeta primers that the PCR ran. This table comes from immunoSEQ multiplex PCR, and its TCRdb copy is limited to in-frame clones, with some not included. The sample lists about 160,000 clones, approximately 70% seen once, with 1.6% in the top ten. The CDR3 consists of 14 residues. Trimming stripped 2 bases from V and 4 bases from J, with 6 bases between. Per germline, CDR1 LNHNV and CDR2 YYDKDF (reference sequence). The sequenced material came from PBMCs. The chain is built from TRBV15 and TRBJ1-6, with a possible D match to TRBD1 (6 bases). The clonotype was recovered from a woman between 18 and 29 years old in good health and CMV-seronegative. The CDR3 protein is CATSRQGYNSPLHF. The DNA for the CDR3 is TGTGCCACCAGCAGACAGGGGTATAATTCACCCCTCCACTTT. The full variable domain, its missing parts supplied by reference TRBV15 and TRBJ1-6, is DAMVIQNPRYQVTQFGKPVTLSCSQTLNHNVMYWYQQKSSQAPKLLFHYYDKDFNNEADTPDNFQSRRPNTSFCFLDIRSPGLGDTAMYLCATSRQGYNSPLHFGNGTRLTVT.